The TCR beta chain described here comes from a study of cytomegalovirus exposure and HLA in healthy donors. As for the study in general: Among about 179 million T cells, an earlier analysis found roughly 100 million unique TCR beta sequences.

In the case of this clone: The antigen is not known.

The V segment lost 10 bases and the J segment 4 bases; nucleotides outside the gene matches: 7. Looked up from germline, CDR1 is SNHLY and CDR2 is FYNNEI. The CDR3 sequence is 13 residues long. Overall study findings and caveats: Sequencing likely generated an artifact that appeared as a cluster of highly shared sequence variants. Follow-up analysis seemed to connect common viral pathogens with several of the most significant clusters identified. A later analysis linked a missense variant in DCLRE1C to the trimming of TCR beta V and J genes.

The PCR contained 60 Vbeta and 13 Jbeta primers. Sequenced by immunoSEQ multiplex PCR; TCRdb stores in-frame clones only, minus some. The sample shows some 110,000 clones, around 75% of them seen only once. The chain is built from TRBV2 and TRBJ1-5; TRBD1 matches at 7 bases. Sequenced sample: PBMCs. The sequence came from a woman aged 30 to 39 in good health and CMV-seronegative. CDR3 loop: CATKGTENQPQHF. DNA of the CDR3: TGTGCCACAAAGGGGACAGAAAATCAGCCCCAGCATTTT.